This entry concerns a single T cell receptor (beta chain). The data belong to a study of blood T cell repertoires in COVID-19. Overall study context: The United States, Italy and Spain were the sources of the acute and convalescent COVID-19 samples. Nucleic acid was either cDNA or gDNA, and it came from T cells, B-cell-depleted T cells, or PBMCs.

Per the study methods: Reference gene primer amplification in the assay estimated nucleated cell counts. Produced via immunoSEQ multiplex PCR; TCRdb's table is partial and in-frame only. V, J and clone size reflect that table, while D and trimming were determined from the DNA. This sample has roughly 50,000 clones, with approximately 80% found just once. Germline assignment: CDR1 GTSNPN and CDR2 SVGIG (reference sequence). V was pared by 6 bases and J by 7 bases, with 2 bases of the junction left unmatched. This CDR3 spans 12 amino acids. The clonotype comes from a man aged 65-85 years with acute or convalescent COVID-19. The chain uses TRBV30 and TRBJ1-4, with TRBD1 matching 10 bases. Sequencing used peripheral blood. CDR3: CACGQGVEKLFF. In DNA, the CDR3 is TGTGCCTGCGGACAGGGGGTTGAAAAACTGTTTTTT.